These T cell receptor beta chains were read from a single sample in a study of metastatic and nonmetastatic thyroid tumors. TCRdb reanalyzed the PCR reads via MiXCR. This sample has roughly 40,000 clones; approximately 15% occur once, and the top ten carry approximately 20%. The specimen was blood. All receptors come from a female donor with papillary thyroid cancer or a benign thyroid nodule (not recorded which). Some clones in this sample may be carry-over from other donors' samples. CDR3s include the opening cysteine and the closing phenylalanine or tryptophan. The D gene is left open where the match is weak. Clone size, where shown, is once, few, many, or a class for clones that have expanded.

TRBD1	TRBV20-1	.	TRBJ2-7	CSVGQGARYEQYF	TGCAGTGTTGGTCAGGGGGCGCGGTACGAGCAGTACTTC
.	TRBV11-2	.	TRBJ2-7	CASSLQSYEQYF	TGTGCCAGCAGCCTCCAATCCTACGAGCAGTACTTC
.	TRBV28	many	TRBJ1-3	CASIKGVSSGNTIYF	TGTGCCAGCATCAAAGGGGTCAGCTCTGGAAACACCATATATTTT
.	TRBV6-5	.	TRBJ1-2	CASGPGNGYTF	TGTGCAAGTGGTCCAGGGAATGGCTACACCTTC
.	TRBV20-1	many	TRBJ2-7	CSASRLPSYEQYF	TGCAGTGCTAGTCGTCTGCCCTCCTACGAGCAGTACTTC
TRBD2	TRBV4-2	many	TRBJ2-7	CASTQSPGPSGIWGSYEQYF	TGTGCCAGCACCCAAAGCCCAGGTCCTAGCGGTATTTGGGGCTCCTACGAGCAGTACTTC
.	TRBV20-1	few	TRBJ2-2	CSARPSRPGELFF	TGCAGTGCTAGACCCTCGCGACCCGGGGAGCTGTTTTTT
TRBD2	TRBV11-2	few	TRBJ2-3	CASSWGLAGEGTDTQYF	TGTGCCAGCAGCTGGGGACTAGCGGGAGAGGGTACAGATACGCAGTATTTT
TRBD1	TRBV20-1	.	TRBJ1-2	CSAAGGASYGYTF	TGCAGTGCTGCAGGGGGCGCGAGCTATGGCTACACCTTC
.	TRBV20-1	few	TRBJ2-7	CSALGQYF	TGCAGTGCTTTGGGGCAGTACTTC
TRBD1	TRBV18	many	TRBJ2-2	CASSRDRENTGELFF	TGTGCCAGCTCAAGGGACAGGGAGAACACCGGGGAGCTGTTTTTT
.	TRBV12-3/TRBV12-4	many	TRBJ2-3	CASSLNAYTDTQYF	TGTGCCAGCAGTTTAAACGCTTACACAGATACGCAGTATTTT
TRBD2	TRBV5-1	many	TRBJ2-7	CASSPGLAEYEQYF	TGCGCCAGCAGCCCGGGACTAGCGGAGTACGAGCAGTACTTC
.	TRBV6-2/TRBV6-3	.	TRBJ1-1	CASSYSIDTEAFF	TGTGCCAGCAGTTACTCGATAGACACTGAAGCTTTCTTT
.	TRBV18	few	TRBJ2-5	CASSPLDSGTQYF	TGTGCCAGCTCACCACTGGATAGCGGGACCCAGTACTTC
.	TRBV9	.	TRBJ1-1	CASSVDTYPDTEAFF	TGTGCCAGCAGCGTAGATACCTACCCGGACACTGAAGCTTTCTTT
.	TRBV2	.	TRBJ1-2	CASSERTGFSGYTF	TGTGCCAGCAGTGAAAGAACGGGGTTTAGTGGCTACACCTTC
.	TRBV2	many	TRBJ2-7	CASIPGALSYEQYF	TGTGCCAGCATCCCGGGGGCCCTCTCCTACGAGCAGTACTTC
.	TRBV2	many	TRBJ1-4	CASSEYEKLFF	TGTGCCAGCAGTGAATATGAAAAACTGTTTTTT
TRBD1	TRBV24-1	medium-sized	TRBJ2-5	CATSDDGTGDETQYF	TGTGCCACCAGTGATGACGGGACAGGGGACGAGACCCAGTACTTC
.	TRBV6-1	few	TRBJ2-6	CASSPTRGSGANVLTF	TGTGCCAGCAGTCCCACAAGAGGCTCTGGGGCCAACGTCCTGACTTTC
.	TRBV10-3	.	TRBJ1-1	CAIKGTNTDAYF	TGTGCCATCAAGGGGACGAACACTGATGCTTACTTT
.	TRBV28	.	TRBJ1-1	CASSPSMQTEAFF	TGTGCCAGCAGTCCTTCGATGCAGACTGAAGCTTTCTTT
.	TRBV28	few	TRBJ1-1	CASRPTGSSTEAFF	TGTGCCAGCAGACCCACAGGGTCAAGCACTGAAGCTTTCTTT
.	TRBV29-1	many	TRBJ1-1	CSVADRRNTEAFF	TGCAGCGTGGCTGACAGGCGGAACACTGAAGCTTTCTTT
TRBD1	TRBV12-3/TRBV12-4	many	TRBJ2-5	CASSPPGQGVGETQYF	TGTGCCAGCAGTCCGCCGGGACAGGGAGTAGGAGAGACCCAGTACTTC
.	TRBV9	.	TRBJ2-1	CASSLGCGSSYNEQFF	TGTGCCAGCAGCTTGGGGTGTGGTAGCTCCTACAATGAGCAGTTCTTC
.	TRBV5-1	many	TRBJ1-3	CASSSRTDSGNTIYF	TGCGCCAGCAGCAGCCGGACAGACTCTGGAAACACCATATATTTT
TRBD1	TRBV6-1	.	TRBJ1-2	CASRSRGANYGYTF	TGTGCCAGCAGGTCCAGGGGGGCGAACTATGGCTACACCTTC
TRBD1	TRBV18	many	TRBJ1-2	CASSPDREYGYTF	TGTGCCAGCTCACCGGACAGGGAGTATGGCTACACCTTC
.	TRBV24-1	many	TRBJ2-3	CATSVGGTDTQYF	TGTGCCACCAGTGTAGGGGGCACAGATACGCAGTATTTT
.	TRBV30	.	TRBJ2-2	CAWSVLGTGELFF	TGTGCCTGGAGTGTACTAGGCACCGGGGAGCTGTTTTTT
TRBD2	TRBV27	many	TRBJ2-1	CASSPTSTSGTYNEQFF	TGTGCCAGCAGTCCCACCTCGACTAGCGGAACCTACAATGAGCAGTTCTTC
.	TRBV10-3	.	TRBJ2-2	CVISDESPTGELFF	TGTGTCATCAGTGACGAGTCTCCGACCGGGGAGCTGTTTTTT
TRBD1	TRBV10-3	many	TRBJ1-2	CATDQTGADGYTF	TGTGCCACCGACCAGACAGGGGCGGATGGCTACACCTTC
.	TRBV20-1	many	TRBJ2-2	CSARDPLRGSDVGELFF	TGCAGTGCTAGAGATCCCCTTCGTGGTAGCGATGTCGGGGAGCTGTTTTTT
TRBD1	TRBV9	many	TRBJ2-7	CASSVETGPTYEQYF	TGTGCCAGCAGCGTAGAGACAGGGCCCACCTACGAGCAGTACTTC
.	TRBV6-1	.	TRBJ2-7	CASRGDILYEQYF	TGTGCCAGCAGGGGGGACATTCTTTACGAGCAGTACTTC
.	TRBV6-5	many	TRBJ1-1	CASSYSGSQAFF	TGTGCCAGCAGTTACTCCGGCAGCCAAGCTTTCTTT
TRBD1	TRBV11-2	many	TRBJ1-2	CASSTGQGRTDGYTF	TGTGCCAGCAGCACCGGACAGGGGCGCACTGATGGCTACACCTTC
.	TRBV6-1	many	TRBJ2-4	CASRGLAKNIQYF	TGTGCCAGCAGAGGGCTAGCCAAAAACATTCAGTACTTC